This TCR beta chain was recorded in a study of human T cells and chemical hapten exposure. The CDR3 sequence is 15 residues long. Trimming stripped 1 base from V and 6 bases from J, with 18 bases between. CDR1 is DFQATT and CDR2 is SNEGSKA in the germline V gene (reference sequence). Via MiXCR, TCRdb re-called the RACE reads, giving one row per CDR3 protein. The sample gives about 110,000 distinct CDR3 sequences, around 12% of which show up once; around 1.7% is in the top ten. Stated time point: pre-sensitization, week 0. The treatment denotes: therapeutic diphenylcyclopropenone sensitization with weekly scalp DPC.

Sequenced here: whole blood, sampled in connection with sensitization to the hapten diphenylcyclopropenone (DPC). This TCR was sampled from a woman aged 50 to 60 with alopecia areata. Some clones in this sample may be carry-over from other donors' samples. This chain connects TRBV20-1 to TRBJ2-5, with a weak D call TRBD2 (6 bases). In DNA, the CDR3 is TGCAGTGCTAGAGCTGGAGGGGAGGTAGAAAAGACCCAGTACTTC. Its protein is CSARAGGEVEKTQYF.